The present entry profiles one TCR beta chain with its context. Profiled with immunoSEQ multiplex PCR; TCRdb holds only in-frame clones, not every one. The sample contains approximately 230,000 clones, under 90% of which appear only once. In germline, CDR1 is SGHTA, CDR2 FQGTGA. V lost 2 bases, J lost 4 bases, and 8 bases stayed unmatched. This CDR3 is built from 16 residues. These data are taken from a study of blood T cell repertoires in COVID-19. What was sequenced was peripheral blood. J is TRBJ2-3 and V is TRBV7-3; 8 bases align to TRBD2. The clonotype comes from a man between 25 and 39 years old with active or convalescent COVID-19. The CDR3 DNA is TGTGCCAGCAGCTTATCGGGCGGGAGGATGGCAGATACGCAGTATTTT. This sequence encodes CASSLSGGRMADTQYF.